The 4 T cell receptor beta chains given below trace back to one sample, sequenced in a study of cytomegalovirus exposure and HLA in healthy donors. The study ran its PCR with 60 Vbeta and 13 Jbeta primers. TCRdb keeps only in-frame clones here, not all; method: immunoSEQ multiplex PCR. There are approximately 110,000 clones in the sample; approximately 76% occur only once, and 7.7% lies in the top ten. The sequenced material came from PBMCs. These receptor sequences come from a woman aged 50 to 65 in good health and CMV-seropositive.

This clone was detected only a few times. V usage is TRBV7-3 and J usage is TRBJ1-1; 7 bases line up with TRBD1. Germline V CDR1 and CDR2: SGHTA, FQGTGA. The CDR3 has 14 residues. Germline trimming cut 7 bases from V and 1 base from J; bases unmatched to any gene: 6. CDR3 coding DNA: TGTGCCAGCACCGAACAGGGGACGAACACTGAAGCTTTCTTT. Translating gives CASTEQGTNTEAFF.

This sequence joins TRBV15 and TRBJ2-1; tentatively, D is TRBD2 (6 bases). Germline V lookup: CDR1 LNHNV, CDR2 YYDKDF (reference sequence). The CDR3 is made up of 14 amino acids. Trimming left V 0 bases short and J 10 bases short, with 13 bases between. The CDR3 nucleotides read TGTGCCACCAGCAGAGAGCGCGGGGTTAAGGAGCAGTTCTTC. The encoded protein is CATSRERGVKEQFF. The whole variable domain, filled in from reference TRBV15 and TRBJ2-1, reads DAMVIQNPRYQVTQFGKPVTLSCSQTLNHNVMYWYQQKSSQAPKLLFHYYDKDFNNEADTPDNFQSRRPNTSFCFLDIRSPGLGDTAMYLCATSRERGVKEQFFGPGTRLTVL.

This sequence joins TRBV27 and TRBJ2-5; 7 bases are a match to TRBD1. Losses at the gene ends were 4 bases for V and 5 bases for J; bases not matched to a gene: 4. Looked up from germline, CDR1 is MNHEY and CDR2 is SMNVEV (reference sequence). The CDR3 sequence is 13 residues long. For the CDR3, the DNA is TGTGCCAGCAGTTCTACAGGGGTCGAGACCCAGTACTTC. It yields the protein CASSSTGVETQYF.

The CDR3 spells CASSKNTGGGIFFNEKLFF. The CDR3 DNA is TGTGCCAGCAGCAAAAATACGGGGGGAGGTATCTTCTTTAATGAAAAACTGTTTTTT. The chain employs TRBV21-1 and TRBJ1-4. TRBV21-1 is deemed a pseudogene. This CDR3 comprises 19 residues.